The 3 T cell receptor beta chains reported below all come from one sample, sequenced in a study of patients and donors after allogeneic stem cell transplantation. Via MiXCR, TCRdb re-called the RT-PCR reads, giving one row per CDR3 protein. The table includes 800,000 to 1,000,000 distinct CDR3 sequences, about 20% detected once. Sequences were obtained from blood, either unsorted or a sorted T cell fraction (not recorded which). These receptors all stem from a human donor who was either an allogeneic HSCT recipient or a stem cell or donor lymphocyte infusion donor (not recorded which). It is not recorded whose cells these are; they may come from a transplant donor.

This clonotype was seen just once. This chain links TRBV29-1 with TRBJ1-3; 7 nucleotides align to TRBD1. The CDR3 runs to 13 residues. Looked up from germline, CDR1 is SQVTM and CDR2 is ANQGSEA. The V and J ends lost 6 bases and 1 base, in that order; junction bases with no gene match: 3. Here the CDR3 reads CSVVTGSGNTIYF. Written as DNA, the CDR3 is TGCAGCGTAGTGACAGGGTCTGGAAACACCATATATTTT.

The gene calls are TRBV18 and TRBJ2-2; D is unresolved. Germline V lookup: CDR1 KGHSH, CDR2 LQKENI. Trimming removed 2 bases from V and 6 bases from J, with 7 bases in between. CDR3 length: 13 residues. In nucleotides, the CDR3 is TGTGCCAGCTCACCAGCACGAGCCGGGGAGCTGTTTTTT. Translation gives CASSPARAGELFF. Full variable domain (outside the CDR3, taken from reference TRBV18 and TRBJ2-2): NAGVMQNPRHLVRRRGQEARLRCSPMKGHSHVYWYRQLPEEGLKFMVYLQKENIIDESGMPKERFSAEFPKEGPSILRIQQVVRGDSAAYFCASSPARAGELFFGEGSRLTVL.

This clonotype was seen a handful of times. The chain recombines TRBV12-3 or TRBV12-4 with TRBJ2-3; 9 nucleotides align to TRBD2. Germline trimming cut 7 bases from V and 9 bases from J; bases unmatched to any gene: 11. CDR3 length equals 14 residues. In DNA, the CDR3 is TGTGCCAGCACCATTAGCGGGGGCCCGGACACGCAGTATTTT. It is translated as CASTISGGPDTQYF.